This TCR beta chain was documented in a study of blood T cell repertoires in COVID-19. On the study more broadly: T cells, B-cell-depleted T cells, or PBMCs supplied cDNA or gDNA.

In the study's own analysis: Reference gene primers were amplified, and this amplification served to estimate nucleated cell counts. Profiling relied on immunoSEQ multiplex PCR, and the TCRdb table lists in-frame clones only, not all of them. V and J calls and clone size are those listed in that table; D and trimming were worked out from the DNA. The sample has 130,000 to 150,000 clones, about four fifths seen once. The CDR3 loop spans 16 amino acids. J lost 4 bases, V lost 0 bases, and 7 bases had no gene match. Germline values: CDR1 MGHRA, CDR2 YSYEKL. This receptor was obtained from a human donor in a cohort sampled during active COVID-19. Input material: peripheral blood. This chain links TRBV4-1 with TRBJ2-5, with TRBD2 matching over 8 bases. The CDR3 coding sequence is TGCGCCAGCAGCCAAGACGTTCCCGGGAGGGGAGAGACCCAGTACTTC. Translating it yields CASSQDVPGRGETQYF.